This section outlines one T cell receptor beta chain sequence together with its context. With 60 Vbeta and 13 Jbeta primers, the PCR was carried out. TCRdb keeps only in-frame clones here, not all; method: immunoSEQ multiplex PCR. The sample yields under 200,000 clones, around four fifths seen once. CDR1 and CDR2 from the germline V gene are MNHEY and SMNVEV (reference sequence). Trimming left V 5 bases short and J 0 bases short, with 29 bases between. The CDR3 consists of 21 residues. This sample was included in a study of cytomegalovirus exposure and HLA in healthy donors. The receptor was derived from a man aged 25-45 years in good health and CMV-seronegative. Sequencing was carried out using PBMCs. The genes are TRBV27 and TRBJ2-1, with a tentative D call TRBD1 (5 bases). The CDR3 DNA follows: TGTGCCAGCAGTCCCCTCCCAGGCACGCAGGGCCGCCAGAGCTCCTACAATGAGCAGTTCTTC. It is translated as CASSPLPGTQGRQSSYNEQFF.